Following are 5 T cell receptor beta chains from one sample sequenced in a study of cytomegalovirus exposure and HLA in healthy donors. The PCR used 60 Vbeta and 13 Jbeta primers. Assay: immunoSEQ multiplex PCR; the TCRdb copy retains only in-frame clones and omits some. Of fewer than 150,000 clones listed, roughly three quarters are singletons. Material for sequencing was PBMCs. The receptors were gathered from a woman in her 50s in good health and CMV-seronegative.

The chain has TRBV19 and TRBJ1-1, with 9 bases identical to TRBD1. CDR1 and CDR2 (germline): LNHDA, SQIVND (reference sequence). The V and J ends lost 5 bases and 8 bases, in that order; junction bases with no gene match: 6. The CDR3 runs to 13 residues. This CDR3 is CASSSRTGVEAFF. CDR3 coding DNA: TGTGCCAGTAGTTCAAGGACAGGGGTGGAAGCTTTCTTT.

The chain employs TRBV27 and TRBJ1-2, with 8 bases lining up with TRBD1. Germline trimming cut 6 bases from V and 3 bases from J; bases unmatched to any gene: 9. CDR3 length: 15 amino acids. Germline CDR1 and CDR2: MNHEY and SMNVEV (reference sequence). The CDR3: CASRKAGGFDYGYTF. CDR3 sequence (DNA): TGTGCCAGCAGGAAGGCAGGGGGCTTCGACTATGGCTACACCTTC.

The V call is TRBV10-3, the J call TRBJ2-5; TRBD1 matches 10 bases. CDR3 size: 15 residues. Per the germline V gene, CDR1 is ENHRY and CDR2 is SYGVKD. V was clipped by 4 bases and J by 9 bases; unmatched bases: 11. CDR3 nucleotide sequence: TGTGCCATCAGTGCGGGACAGGGGAGGTTGAAGGCCCAGTACTTC. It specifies CAISAGQGRLKAQYF.

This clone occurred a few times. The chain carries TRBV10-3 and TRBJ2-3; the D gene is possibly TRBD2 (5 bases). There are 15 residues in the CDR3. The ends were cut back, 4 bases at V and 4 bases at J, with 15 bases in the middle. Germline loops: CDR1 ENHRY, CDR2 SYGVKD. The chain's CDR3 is CAISGGVAVSDTQYF. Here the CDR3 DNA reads TGTGCCATCAGTGGGGGAGTAGCTGTTTCAGATACGCAGTATTTT.

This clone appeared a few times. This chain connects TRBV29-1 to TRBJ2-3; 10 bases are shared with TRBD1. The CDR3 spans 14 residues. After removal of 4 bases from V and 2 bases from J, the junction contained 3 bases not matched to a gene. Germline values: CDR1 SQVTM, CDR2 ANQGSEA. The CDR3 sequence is CSVVGTGATDTQYF. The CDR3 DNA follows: TGCAGCGTTGTGGGGACAGGGGCCACAGATACGCAGTATTTT.